Listed here are 9 T cell receptor beta chains from one sample, sequenced in a study of blood T cell repertoires in COVID-19. Sequencing used immunoSEQ multiplex PCR; TCRdb keeps in-frame clones, though not all of them. The profile shows 300,000 or so clones, roughly 87% of them singletons. The sequenced sample was PBMCs or T cells enriched from blood (not recorded which). These receptors were taken from a woman aged 25 to 45 who had recovered from COVID-19.

This chain joins TRBV19 and TRBJ2-2, with D perhaps TRBD2 (6 bases). V was trimmed by 3 bases and J by 5 bases, leaving 7 bases between them. Germline CDR1 is LNHDA and CDR2 is SQIVND (reference sequence). This CDR3 is built from 13 residues. The CDR3 nucleotides read TGTGCCAGTAGTATTGGGGGGACCGGGGAGCTGTTTTTT. It specifies CASSIGGTGELFF.

The chain joins TRBV2 to TRBJ2-1; 7 nucleotides match TRBD2. This CDR3 comprises 14 residues. CDR1 is SNHLY, CDR2 FYNNEI, per germline. V shed 9 bases and J 0 bases; nucleotides not matched to a gene: 5. CDR3 protein: CASNGGSSYNEQFF. Written as DNA, the CDR3 is TGTGCCAGTAACGGGGGGAGCTCCTACAATGAGCAGTTCTTC.

V gene TRBV28 combines with J gene TRBJ2-7; a weak D match, TRBD2 (8 bases). The CDR3 runs 17 residues. V was pared by 5 bases and J by 1 base, with 21 bases between. Looked up from germline, CDR1 is MDHEN and CDR2 is SYDVKM. CDR3: CASSPKRGTARSYEQYF. DNA for the CDR3: TGTGCCAGCAGTCCCAAGCGGGGGACAGCTAGATCCTACGAGCAGTACTTC. Full variable domain (outside the CDR3, taken from reference TRBV28 and TRBJ2-7): DVKVTQSSRYLVKRTGEKVFLECVQDMDHENMFWYRQDPGLGLRLIYFSYDVKMKEKGDIPEGYSVSREKKERFSLILESASTNQTSMYLCASSPKRGTARSYEQYFGPGTRLTVT.

The V call is TRBV18, the J call TRBJ1-5; 9 bases match TRBD1. Germline assignment: CDR1 KGHSH and CDR2 LQKENI. This CDR3 is built from 13 residues. The V and J ends lost 5 bases and 6 bases, in that order; junction bases with no gene match: 2. The DNA for the CDR3 is TGTGCCAGCTCAGGGACAGGGACTCAGCCCCAGCATTTT. Translation gives CASSGTGTQPQHF.

The rearrangement uses TRBV2 and TRBJ1-2; D perhaps matches TRBD1 (6 bases). There are 15 residues in the CDR3. V was cut by 1 base and J by 0 bases, with 9 bases left in between. From germline, CDR1 is SNHLY and CDR2 FYNNEI. The CDR3 region has the DNA TGTGCCAGCAGTGAAGTGACAGGTACTAACTATGGCTACACCTTC. Translation: CASSEVTGTNYGYTF.

As regards this clone: One junction end does not reproduce the germline sequence, and a read error may be involved. The chain has TRBV5-1 and TRBJ2-3, with 7 nucleotides matching TRBD1. Germline V lookup: CDR1 SGHRS, CDR2 YFSETQ. This CDR3 is 14 amino acids long. The CDR3 nucleotides read TGCGCCAGCAGCTTCAACTTGGGGACAGATGCGCAGTATTTT. It encodes CASSFNLGTDAQYF.

The V and J genes are TRBV7-6 and TRBJ2-3, with TRBD1 identical over 11 bases. This CDR3 spans 16 amino acids. V lost 3 bases, J lost 4 bases, and 6 bases stayed unmatched. CDR1 is SGHVS and CDR2 is FNYEAQ in the germline V gene. The CDR3: CASSLGTGGNSDTQYF. CDR3 bases: TGTGCCAGCAGCTTGGGGACAGGGGGAAACTCAGATACGCAGTATTTT.

In this sample, this clone turned up a few times. This chain links TRBV3-1 (or the pseudogene TRBV3-2) with TRBJ1-5; D is uncertain. Trimming shortened V by 1 base and J by 0 bases, and 4 bases separated the two germline ends. Germline CDR1 reads LGHDT; CDR2 reads YNNKEL (reference sequence). The CDR3 spans 14 residues. CDR3 in amino acids: CASSQVYSNQPQHF. The CDR3 coding sequence is TGTGCCAGCAGCCAAGTCTATAGCAATCAGCCCCAGCATTTT.

The chain uses TRBV25-1 and TRBJ2-1, with 11 bases that match TRBD2. V was pared by 3 bases and J by 7 bases, with 8 bases of the junction left unmatched. The germline CDR1 and CDR2 sequences are MGHDK and SYGVNS. There are 16 residues in the CDR3. As DNA, the CDR3 is TGTGCCAGCAGTGACCCGGGACTAGCGGTGGGGAATGAGCAGTTCTTC. Protein sequence: CASSDPGLAVGNEQFF.